The clone carrying this T cell receptor beta chain was counted a few times. Its matching antigen is unknown. This specimen comes from a study of T cell repertoires in cytomegalovirus infection. Findings of the study overall: HLA-C-restricted CMV clonotypes gave the most frequent clonotype in two of eight donors.

TCRdb passed the reads through MiXCR, listing each CDR3 protein once. The table has roughly 600,000 distinct CDR3 sequences, approximately 24% seen once. This CDR3 is built from 13 residues. With 2 bases removed from V and 1 base from J, the gap between germline ends came to 6 bases. Germline CDR1 SGHRS, CDR2 YFSETQ. The sample consisted of CD8+ T cells from PBMCs. This receptor was obtained from a human donor in good health (CMV status not recorded). Some clones in this sample may be carry-over from other donors' samples. The gene calls are TRBV5-1 and TRBJ1-1; the D is unclear. CDR3 sequence reads: CASSFIKNTEAFF. The CDR3 nucleotides are TGCGCCAGCAGCTTCATTAAGAACACTGAAGCTTTCTTT.